Below are 26 T cell receptor beta chains sequenced from a single sample in a study of blood T cell repertoires in COVID-19. TCRdb keeps only in-frame clones here, not all; method: immunoSEQ multiplex PCR. The repertoire holds 55,000 to 60,000 clones, with about 70% as singletons. Specimen: peripheral blood. The source of these receptors is a man in his fifties with active or convalescent COVID-19.

The chain carries TRBV10-1 and TRBJ2-7; 11 nucleotides align to TRBD2. J gave up 0 bases and V 6 bases, and 19 bases lay outside the gene matches. Germline V CDR1 and CDR2: WNHNN, SYGVQD (reference sequence). The CDR3 runs to 20 residues. The DNA for the CDR3 is TGCGCCAGCAGAAGGACCAAACTAGCGGGGGTAAGTACCAGCTCCTACGAGCAGTACTTC. This gives the protein CASRRTKLAGVSTSSYEQYF.

V and J are TRBV5-4 and TRBJ2-1, with 12 bases lining up with TRBD2. Per germline, CDR1 SGHNT and CDR2 YYREEE (reference sequence). The CDR3 extends over 16 amino acids. V dropped 3 bases and J dropped 8; count of bases not matched to a gene: 9. The CDR3 here is CASSSHTPSGGDEQFF. In nucleotides, the CDR3 is TGTGCCAGCAGCTCCCATACGCCTAGCGGGGGGGATGAGCAGTTCTTC.

The chain joins TRBV2 to TRBJ2-7; a weak D match, TRBD2 (6 bases). The CDR3 runs 13 residues. The V and J ends lost 6 bases and 6 bases respectively, with 15 bases between them. Germline CDR1 and CDR2: SNHLY and FYNNEI. The CDR3 region has the DNA TGTGCCAGCAGAGCCGGGACTCCTCCCGAGCAGTACTTC. The encoded protein is CASRAGTPPEQYF.

This clone has just a few counts. The chain carries TRBV18 and TRBJ2-3, with 8 bases identical to TRBD2. CDR1 KGHSH and CDR2 LQKENI come from the germline V gene. The junction had 14 bases not matched to a gene; V was cut back by 3 bases and J by 3 bases. The CDR3 runs to 18 residues. The CDR3, as DNA: TGTGCCAGCTCACCCCCCCTAGGGAGTAGCGGGGTAACAGATACGCAGTATTTT. Its translation: CASSPPLGSSGVTDTQYF.

V gene TRBV2 combines with J gene TRBJ1-1; D uncertain. Germline assignment: CDR1 SNHLY and CDR2 FYNNEI. The ends were cut back, 0 bases at V and 11 bases at J, with 22 bases in the middle. This CDR3 region has 16 residues. CDR3 coding DNA: TGTGCCAGCAGTGAAGCGGGAGTAGAGCCGACCACGGGGGCTTTCTTT. This gives the protein CASSEAGVEPTTGAFF.

V is TRBV7-2 and J is TRBJ2-3; 9 positions match TRBD2. Germline CDR1 is SGHTA and CDR2 is FQGNSA. The CDR3 has 17 amino acids. With V trimmed by 3 bases and J by 6 bases, 13 bases remained unmatched. CDR3 in DNA: TGTGCCAGCAGCTTCCTGAGCGGGAGGCCCTCGCCGGATACGCAGTATTTT. It yields the protein CASSFLSGRPSPDTQYF.

The V gene is TRBV9, the J gene TRBJ1-1; D uncertain. CDR1 and CDR2 from the germline V gene are SGDLS and YYNGEE. CDR3 size: 16 residues. V dropped 0 bases and J dropped 1 base, with 13 bases sitting between them. The CDR3 nucleotides are TGTGCCAGCAGCGTAGATGTCCGACAATCGAACACTGAAGCTTTCTTT. This sequence encodes CASSVDVRQSNTEAFF.

The chain employs TRBV19 and TRBJ1-3; D is undetermined. Germline V CDR1 and CDR2: LNHDA, SQIVND (reference sequence). The V end lost 3 bases, the J end lost 4 bases, and 10 bases lay between the germline ends. This CDR3 has 14 amino acids. In nucleotides, the CDR3 is TGTGCCAGTAGTATGGAGGCGAGAGGAAACACCATATATTTT. This gives the protein CASSMEARGNTIYF.

The V and J genes are TRBV30 and TRBJ2-1; 7 positions agree with TRBD2. The CDR3 loop spans 15 amino acids. V shed 2 bases, J shed 0 bases, and the junction held 4 bases outside the gene matches. Germline CDR1 reads GTSNPN; CDR2 reads SVGIG (reference sequence). CDR3 bases: TGTGCCTGGAGTCGGCTAGCGGTCTCCTACAATGAGCAGTTCTTC. Residues: CAWSRLAVSYNEQFF.

The chain is built from TRBV5-6 and TRBJ1-2, with no clear D. The germline CDR1 and CDR2 sequences are SGHDT and YYEEEE. This CDR3 has 13 residues. V lost 4 bases to trimming and J lost 4 bases, with 11 bases between them. CDR3 region: CASSPRDSYGYTF. The CDR3 nucleotides read TGTGCCAGCAGCCCGAGGGATTCCTATGGCTACACCTTC.

This clone was counted once. The J gene is TRBJ2-3, the V gene TRBV15; 15 bases line up with TRBD2. J gave up 1 base and V 5 bases, and 10 bases lay outside the gene matches. Germline CDR1 reads LNHNV; CDR2 reads YYDKDF (reference sequence). This CDR3 has 19 amino acids. Here the CDR3 reads CATSPIGLAGGRRTDTQYF. The CDR3 DNA reads as TGTGCCACCAGCCCAATAGGACTAGCGGGAGGGCGGCGCACAGATACGCAGTATTTT.

This clone has a handful of counts. V gene TRBV12-5 combines with J gene TRBJ2-5; a possible D gene is TRBD1 (5 bases). The CDR3 sequence is 13 residues long. CDR1 and CDR2 from the germline V gene are LGHNT and FRNRAP. V was shortened by 7 bases and J by 4 bases, with 13 bases between the two germline ends. CDR3 nucleotides: TGTGCTAGTGAGGGGAACCGAGGAGAGACCCAGTACTTC. Its protein product is CASEGNRGETQYF.

The chain couples TRBV5-1 to TRBJ1-5; 9 positions agree with TRBD1. Germline-derived CDR1 and CDR2 are SGHRS and YFSETQ. Trimming removed 8 bases from V and 6 bases from J; junction bases left unmatched: 6. The CDR3 extends over 13 amino acids. The CDR3 spells CASRQGESQPQHF. CDR3 in DNA: TGCGCCAGTCGACAGGGGGAAAGTCAGCCCCAGCATTTT. Variable domain in full (rest from reference TRBV5-1 and TRBJ1-5): KAGVTQTPRYLIKTRGQQVTLSCSPISGHRSVSWYQQTPGQGLQFLFEYFSETQRNKGNFPGRFSGRQFSNSRSEMNVSTLELGDSALYLCASRQGESQPQHFGDGTRLSIL.

The chain employs TRBV7-9 and TRBJ2-3, with D possibly TRBD2 on 5 matching bases. The CDR3 totals 15 residues. Per the germline V gene, CDR1 is SEHNR and CDR2 is FQNEAQ (reference sequence). V gave up 2 bases and J gave up 6 bases, with 15 bases separating them. CDR3: CASSLNSGVPDTQYF. The CDR3 DNA follows: TGTGCCAGCAGCTTAAACAGCGGAGTCCCGGATACGCAGTATTTT.

The sample holds many counts of this clone. CDR3: CASSSLGQEAYGYTF. CDR3 DNA: TGTGCCAGCAGCTCTCTGGGACAGGAGGCCTATGGCTACACCTTC. V is TRBV5-6 and J is TRBJ1-2, with 8 bases matching TRBD1. The CDR3 runs to 15 residues. CDR1 and CDR2 from the germline V gene are SGHDT and YYEEEE. With 3 bases clipped from V and 4 bases from J, the junction kept 8 bases outside the gene matches. Complete variable domain (other parts from reference TRBV5-6 and TRBJ1-2): DAGVTQSPTHLIKTRGQQVTLRCSPKSGHDTVSWYQQALGQGPQFIFQYYEEEERQRGNFPDRFSGHQFPNYSSELNVNALLLGDSALYLCASSSLGQEAYGYTFGSGTRLTVV.

The CDR3 DNA sequence: TGTGCCAGTACCAAGCGGGCATCGAACACTGAAGCTTTCTTT. As protein: CASTKRASNTEAFF. The chain carries TRBV19 and TRBJ1-1; D remains unclear. V lost 7 bases and J 1 base, leaving 13 bases between the germline ends. The CDR3 loop spans 14 amino acids. Germline CDR1 LNHDA, CDR2 SQIVND (reference sequence).

This clone turned up a few times. The rearrangement uses TRBV6-2 or TRBV6-3 and TRBJ1-2; D is uncertain. Trimming left V 5 bases short and J 8 bases short, with 12 bases between. The CDR3 contains 12 residues. Germline V gene sequence: CDR1 MNHEY, CDR2 SVGEGT. Written as DNA, the CDR3 is TGTGCCAGCAGTCCCCGGGTTGGCGGCTACACCTTC. Translated, it gives CASSPRVGGYTF.

This clone was seen more than once but under ten times. The gene calls are TRBV10-3 and TRBJ1-4; a possible D gene is TRBD1 (6 bases). Deletions cut 0 bases from V and 6 bases from J, with 11 bases between. The germline gives CDR1 ENHRY, CDR2 SYGVKD. This CDR3 spans 15 amino acids. The CDR3 protein is CAISESGGPDEKLFF. DNA for the CDR3: TGTGCCATCAGTGAGTCCGGGGGGCCGGATGAAAAACTGTTTTTT.

This clone came up many times. This sequence joins TRBV25-1 and TRBJ1-1; D is possibly TRBD1 (5 bases). This CDR3 has 13 amino acids. With 8 bases removed from V and 5 bases from J, the gap between germline ends came to 15 bases. CDR1 is MGHDK and CDR2 is SYGVNS in the germline V gene. As DNA, the CDR3 is TGTGCCAGCGCGGCCCAGGGAAGGACTGAAGCTTTCTTT. Translation: CASAAQGRTEAFF.

The CDR3 DNA sequence: TGTGCCAGCAGCATCTCTAGCGAGAGGGCGAGCGATGAGCAGTTCTTC. Residues: CASSISSERASDEQFF. The V call is TRBV7-3, the J call TRBJ2-1; the D gene is possibly TRBD2 (6 bases). The CDR3 consists of 16 residues. Germline V gene lookup returns CDR1 SGHTA and CDR2 FQGTGA. V lost 5 bases, J lost 8 bases, and 22 bases lay in between.

This chain uses TRBV11-2 with TRBJ1-2; D is possibly TRBD1 (6 bases). Looked up from germline, CDR1 is SGHAT and CDR2 is FQNNGV. The V and J ends lost 5 bases and 0 bases respectively, with 13 bases between them. This CDR3 comprises 15 residues. CDR3 bases: TGTGCCAGCAGCCCCGGCCGACAGGCTAACTATGGCTACACCTTC. Amino acid sequence: CASSPGRQANYGYTF.

The V gene is TRBV5-1, the J gene TRBJ2-7, with 11 bases matching TRBD1. The CDR3 runs 15 residues. Germline V CDR1 and CDR2: SGHRS, YFSETQ. V shed 2 bases and J 4 bases; nucleotides not matched to a gene: 5. CDR3 region: CASSLGQGAIYEQYF. The CDR3 DNA reads TGCGCCAGCAGCTTAGGACAGGGGGCGATTTACGAGCAGTACTTC. Together with reference TRBV5-1 and TRBJ2-7, the CDR3 gives the full variable domain: KAGVTQTPRYLIKTRGQQVTLSCSPISGHRSVSWYQQTPGQGLQFLFEYFSETQRNKGNFPGRFSGRQFSNSRSEMNVSTLELGDSALYLCASSLGQGAIYEQYFGPGTRLTVT.

CDR3 sequence (DNA): TGCAGCGCCAGTGGGAACACTGAAGCTTTCTTT. Its protein product is CSASGNTEAFF. V is TRBV29-1 and J is TRBJ1-1; D is unresolved. The germline V and J ends were trimmed by 7 bases and 1 base, with 7 bases remaining between them. The CDR3 has 11 residues. Germline loops: CDR1 SQVTM, CDR2 ANQGSEA.

The CDR3 coding sequence is TGTGCCAGCAGCCAAGACCCCAGGATGTACAATGAGCAGTTCTTC. This sequence encodes CASSQDPRMYNEQFF. V usage is TRBV3-1 (or the pseudogene TRBV3-2) and J usage is TRBJ2-1, with D hard to call. Trimming removed 0 bases at V and 4 bases at J, with 10 bases between. Per germline, CDR1 LGHDT and CDR2 YNNKEL (reference sequence). The CDR3 runs 15 residues.

This chain connects TRBV7-9 to TRBJ2-7; a weak D match, TRBD2 (6 bases). Trimming left V 1 base short and J 2 bases short, with 12 bases between. CDR3 length: 15 residues. CDR1 and CDR2 (germline): SEHNR, FQNEAQ (reference sequence). Written as DNA, the CDR3 is TGTGCCAGCAGCTTAGATGTCGCGGGAACCTACGAGCAGTACTTC. This codes for CASSLDVAGTYEQYF.

The chain joins TRBV7-6 to TRBJ1-5; D call uncertain. V lost 5 bases to trimming and J lost 5 bases, with 13 bases between them. This CDR3 spans 14 amino acids. The germline V gene encodes CDR1 SGHVS and CDR2 FNYEAQ. The CDR3 nucleotides read TGTGCCAGCAGCCGTGGCAGTTTCGATCAGCCCCAGCATTTT. It is translated as CASSRGSFDQPQHF.